A single sample gave rise to the 24 T cell receptor beta chains below, sequenced in a study of cytomegalovirus exposure and HLA in healthy donors. The PCR made use of 60 Vbeta and 13 Jbeta primers. The repertoire was sequenced with immunoSEQ multiplex PCR; TCRdb's copy has only in-frame clones and lacks some. Here the sample spans approximately 100,000 clones, 86% being singletons. Sequencing used PBMCs. Source of these receptors: a man aged 30 to 39 in good health and CMV-seropositive.

The V and J genes are TRBV2 and TRBJ2-1; D unclear. V was trimmed by 7 bases and J by 2 bases, leaving 9 bases between them. CDR3 length: 13 amino acids. CDR1 and CDR2 (germline): SNHLY, FYNNEI. CDR3 loop: CASTPVAYNEQFF. DNA of the CDR3: TGTGCCAGCACCCCAGTTGCCTACAATGAGCAGTTCTTC.

This clone was picked up one time. For the CDR3, the DNA is TGTGCCAGCACCCCGGGAAGTTCAACAGATACGCAGTATTTT. Protein sequence: CASTPGSSTDTQYF. This rearrangement joins TRBV28 to TRBJ2-3; TRBD2 is a possible D gene (5 bases). In germline, CDR1 is MDHEN, CDR2 SYDVKM. The CDR3 spans 14 residues. V dropped 7 bases and J dropped 3 bases, with 14 bases sitting between them.

The chain has TRBV29-1 and TRBJ2-1, with 8 bases aligning to TRBD2. Germline V CDR1 and CDR2: SQVTM, ANQGSEA. J gave up 3 bases and V 4 bases, and 11 bases lay outside the gene matches. The CDR3 extends over 16 amino acids. CDR3 loop: CSVVWVGRADYNEQFF. In nucleotides, the CDR3 is TGCAGCGTTGTGTGGGTCGGGAGGGCCGACTACAATGAGCAGTTCTTC.

J is TRBJ2-1 and V is TRBV28; unclear D gene. The germline V gene encodes CDR1 MDHEN and CDR2 SYDVKM. Trimming cost V 5 bases and J 4 bases, with 12 bases left between them. The CDR3 runs 14 residues. The CDR3 region has the DNA TGTGCCAGCAGTAAGGCGGATACTTACAATGAGCAGTTCTTC. Translated: CASSKADTYNEQFF.

The chain uses TRBV5-1 and TRBJ2-7, with unresolved D. Germline-derived CDR1 and CDR2 are SGHRS and YFSETQ. The CDR3 is 13 residues long. Trimming cost V 0 bases and J 3 bases, with 7 bases left between them. This CDR3 is CASSLVSGYEQYF. CDR3 nucleotide sequence: TGCGCCAGCAGCTTGGTCTCGGGCTACGAGCAGTACTTC.

The rearrangement joins TRBV7-6 to TRBJ2-3; 7 nucleotides align to TRBD1. The CDR3 spans 16 residues. With 3 bases clipped from V and 6 bases from J, the junction kept 12 bases outside the gene matches. The germline CDR1 and CDR2 sequences are SGHVS and FNYEAQ. CDR3 in amino acids: CASSFGITGVGDTQYF. DNA for the CDR3: TGTGCCAGCAGCTTCGGGATTACAGGGGTTGGGGATACGCAGTATTTT.

V gene TRBV5-1 combines with J gene TRBJ2-3, with 9 bases fitting TRBD2. CDR1 is SGHRS and CDR2 is YFSETQ in the germline V gene. The CDR3 length is 15 residues. The V segment lost 1 base and the J segment 6 bases; nucleotides outside the gene matches: 6. The CDR3: CASSLTAGGIDTQYF. CDR3 bases: TGCGCCAGCAGCTTGACGGCGGGAGGGATTGATACGCAGTATTTT.

This chain connects TRBV27 to TRBJ1-2, with D possibly matching TRBD1 (5 bases). Trimming left V 1 base short and J 3 bases short, with 21 bases between. CDR3 size: 18 residues. Germline V gene lookup returns CDR1 MNHEY and CDR2 SMNVEV (reference sequence). The CDR3 DNA follows: TGTGCCAGCAGTTTATTACCCCCTTGGGGCAGGGCCTACTATGGCTACACCTTC. Translating gives CASSLLPPWGRAYYGYTF.

This clone has just a few counts. The J gene is TRBJ2-1, the V gene TRBV5-4; 7 nucleotides align to TRBD2. V dropped 0 bases and J dropped 6; count of bases not matched to a gene: 9. Germline V CDR1 and CDR2: SGHNT, YYREEE (reference sequence). The CDR3 totals 16 residues. The CDR3 here is CASSLGPPRLANEQFF. The DNA for the CDR3 is TGTGCCAGCAGCTTGGGGCCTCCCCGACTAGCCAATGAGCAGTTCTTC.

V and J are TRBV5-5 and TRBJ1-5, with D hard to call. Germline CDR1 reads SGHKS; CDR2 reads YYEKEE (reference sequence). CDR3 length: 16 residues. V lost 0 bases and J 0 bases, leaving 10 bases between the germline ends. Here the CDR3 reads CASSLVWQDSNQPQHF. CDR3 DNA: TGTGCCAGCAGCTTGGTTTGGCAGGATAGCAATCAGCCCCAGCATTTT. Full variable domain (remainder filled in from reference TRBV5-5 and TRBJ1-5): DAGVTQSPTHLIKTRGQQVTLRCSPISGHKSVSWYQQVLGQGPQFIFQYYEKEERGRGNFPDRFSARQFPNYSSELNVNALLLGDSALYLCASSLVWQDSNQPQHFGDGTRLSIL.

The rearrangement links TRBV29-1 to TRBJ1-4; weak D call: TRBD1 (6 bases). From germline, CDR1 is SQVTM and CDR2 ANQGSEA. V was cut by 6 bases and J by 6 bases, with 14 bases left in between. The CDR3 is made up of 13 amino acids. CDR3 protein: CSVRGWGDEKLFF. The CDR3 DNA follows: TGCAGCGTCAGGGGTTGGGGAGATGAAAAACTGTTTTTT.

The rearrangement links TRBV6-5 to TRBJ2-7; 10 bases fit TRBD1. The trim removed 7 bases at V and 4 bases at J, leaving 10 bases unmatched. The CDR3 contains 15 residues. CDR1 and CDR2 (germline): MNHEY, SVGAGI. The CDR3 region has the DNA TGTGCCAGCACTCCGCAAGACAGGGGGCTGTACGAGCAGTACTTC. Translated: CASTPQDRGLYEQYF.

The V and J genes are TRBV27 and TRBJ1-1, with D hard to call. The CDR3 extends over 15 amino acids. V lost 1 base, J lost 0 bases, and 9 bases lay in between. Germline CDR1 MNHEY, CDR2 SMNVEV (reference sequence). CDR3 residues: CASSLYSTMNTEAFF. In nucleotides, the CDR3 is TGTGCCAGCAGTTTATATAGCACCATGAACACTGAAGCTTTCTTT.

This chain connects TRBV19 to TRBJ1-1; no clear D. The CDR3 contains 15 residues. Trimming removed 0 bases at V and 6 bases at J, with 14 bases between. Germline V gene data show CDR1 as LNHDA and CDR2 as SQIVND (reference sequence). CDR3 region: CASSIDWSYNPEAFF. As DNA, the CDR3 is TGTGCCAGTAGTATAGATTGGTCCTATAACCCTGAAGCTTTCTTT.

This clone was counted once. This rearrangement joins TRBV7-9 to TRBJ1-2, with D maybe TRBD1 (6 bases). Germline V CDR1 and CDR2: SEHNR, FQNEAQ (reference sequence). The CDR3 length is 16 residues. V was shortened by 1 base and J by 1 base, with 13 bases between the two germline ends. The CDR3 loop reads CASSLVGQSSNYGYTF. CDR3 in DNA: TGTGCCAGCAGCTTAGTCGGACAGAGTAGTAACTATGGCTACACCTTC.

The J gene is TRBJ2-3, the V gene TRBV27; a possible D gene is TRBD1 (6 bases). Germline V CDR1 and CDR2: MNHEY, SMNVEV (reference sequence). The CDR3 loop spans 21 amino acids. V was clipped by 1 base and J by 7 bases, with 33 bases between them. The CDR3 DNA follows: TGTGCCAGCAGTTTATTTTACTTGTCGTGGGACAAAGAGTCCAAGGGAAATACGCAGTATTTT. Residues: CASSLFYLSWDKESKGNTQYF.

The chain employs TRBV5-6 and TRBJ2-5; TRBD1 might be the D (6 bases). This CDR3 region has 14 residues. V gave up 0 bases and J gave up 2 bases, with 8 bases separating them. Germline V gene lookup returns CDR1 SGHDT and CDR2 YYEEEE. Here the CDR3 DNA reads TGTGCCAGCAGCTTGGGGGGACAACAAGAGACCCAGTACTTC. It codes for CASSLGGQQETQYF.

The chain carries TRBV28 and TRBJ2-7; D not certain. The CDR3 spans 12 residues. Looked up from germline, CDR1 is MDHEN and CDR2 is SYDVKM. Deletions cut 4 bases from V and 4 bases from J, with 8 bases between. The CDR3: CASSWPLYEQYF. The CDR3 DNA follows: TGTGCCAGCAGTTGGCCCTTATACGAGCAGTACTTC.

The chain joins TRBV7-9 to TRBJ1-1, with 9 bases matching TRBD1. Germline loops: CDR1 SEHNR, CDR2 FQNEAQ (reference sequence). The CDR3 runs to 18 residues. V shed 5 bases, J shed 4 bases, and the junction held 17 bases outside the gene matches. The CDR3 coding sequence is TGTGCCAGCAGCCCCCAATCAAGTACAGGGGGCGTCGGCACTGAAGCTTTCTTT. Translating gives CASSPQSSTGGVGTEAFF. The full variable domain, in which reference TRBV7-9 and TRBJ1-1 provide the parts outside the CDR3, is DTGVSQNPRHKITKRGQNVTFRCDPISEHNRLYWYRQTLGQGPEFLTYFQNEAQLEKSRLLSDRFSAERPKGSFSTLEIQRTEQGDSAMYLCASSPQSSTGGVGTEAFFGQGTRLTVV.

This chain links TRBV28 with TRBJ2-7; no reliable D call. This CDR3 is 13 amino acids long. Trimming took off 6 bases at V and 2 bases at J, with 11 bases between the two ends. Germline V gene lookup returns CDR1 MDHEN and CDR2 SYDVKM. DNA for the CDR3: TGTGCCAGCAGCGACACTGTCCCCTACGAGCAGTACTTC. It encodes CASSDTVPYEQYF.

This rearrangement joins TRBV18 to TRBJ2-7, with a tentative D call TRBD2 (6 bases). CDR1 KGHSH and CDR2 LQKENI come from the germline V gene. Trimming removed 4 bases from V and 1 base from J, with 20 bases in between. There are 17 residues in the CDR3. The CDR3 nucleotides are TGTGCCAGCTCACTCTACGCCCCCGGACTAACTTCCTACGAGCAGTACTTC. This translates into CASSLYAPGLTSYEQYF.

The chain links TRBV20-1 to TRBJ2-1; unclear D gene. Looked up from germline, CDR1 is DFQATT and CDR2 is SNEGSKA (reference sequence). This CDR3 contains 11 residues. Trimming removed 4 bases from V and 7 bases from J, with 8 bases in between. CDR3 sequence reads: CSATVRNEQFF. The CDR3 coding sequence is TGCAGTGCTACCGTGAGGAATGAGCAGTTCTTC.

The V and J genes are TRBV18 and TRBJ1-1; no firm D call. This CDR3 spans 14 amino acids. Germline CDR1 is KGHSH and CDR2 is LQKENI. V gave up 2 bases and J gave up 0 bases, with 7 bases separating them. The CDR3 DNA reads TGTGCCAGCTCACCAGGTTACTTGAACACTGAAGCTTTCTTT. This sequence encodes CASSPGYLNTEAFF.

The chain uses TRBV10-3 and TRBJ2-1; 9 nucleotides line up with TRBD1. V lost 4 bases and J lost 9; bases outside the gene matches: 13. CDR1 is ENHRY and CDR2 is SYGVKD in the germline V gene. CDR3 length: 16 residues. This CDR3 is CAISAIRDRARSEQFF. The DNA for the CDR3 is TGTGCCATCAGTGCAATCCGGGACAGGGCGAGGAGTGAGCAGTTCTTC.